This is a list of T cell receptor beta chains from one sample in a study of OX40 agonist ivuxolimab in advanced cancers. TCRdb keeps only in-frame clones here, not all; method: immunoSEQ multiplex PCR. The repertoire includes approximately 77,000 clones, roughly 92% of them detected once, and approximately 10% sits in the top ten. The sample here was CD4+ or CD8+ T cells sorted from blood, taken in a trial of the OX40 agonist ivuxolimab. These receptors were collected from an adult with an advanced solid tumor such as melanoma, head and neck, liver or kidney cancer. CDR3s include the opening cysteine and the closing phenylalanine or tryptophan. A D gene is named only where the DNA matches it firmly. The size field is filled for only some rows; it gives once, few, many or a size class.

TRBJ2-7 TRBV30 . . CAWRAGPTYEQYF TGTGCCTGGAGGGCAGGCCCAACCTACGAGCAGTACTTC
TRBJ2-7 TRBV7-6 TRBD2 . CASSFGEGSYEQYF TGTGCCAGCAGCTTCGGGGAGGGGAGCTACGAGCAGTACTTC
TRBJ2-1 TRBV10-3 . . CAISESVYDEQFF TGTGCCATCAGTGAGTCGGTTTATGATGAGCAGTTCTTC
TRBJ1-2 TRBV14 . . CASSQATGYGYTF TGTGCCAGCAGCCAAGCTACCGGCTATGGCTACACCTTC
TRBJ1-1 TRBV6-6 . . CASSYGGHTEAFF TGTGCCAGCAGTTACGGGGGGCACACTGAAGCTTTCTTT
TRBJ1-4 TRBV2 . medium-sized CASSGQNPMSNEKLFF TGTGCCAGCAGTGGGCAGAATCCGATGTCTAATGAAAAACTGTTTTTT
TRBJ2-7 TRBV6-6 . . CASSHRDRVYEQYF TGTGCCAGCAGCCACCGAGACAGAGTCTACGAGCAGTACTTC
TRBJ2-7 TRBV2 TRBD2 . CASSDASGGYEQYF TGTGCCAGCAGTGACGCTAGCGGGGGCTACGAGCAGTACTTC
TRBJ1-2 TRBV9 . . CASSGAAGLGYGYTF TGTGCCAGCAGCGGCGCAGCGGGGCTCGGCTATGGCTACACCTTC
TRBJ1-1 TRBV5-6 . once CASSPLNTEAFF TGTGCCAGCAGTCCTTTGAACACTGAAGCTTTCTTT
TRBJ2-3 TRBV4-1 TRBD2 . CASSQGFGGASDTQYF TGCGCCAGCAGCCAAGGGTTCGGGGGGGCATCTGATACGCAGTATTTT
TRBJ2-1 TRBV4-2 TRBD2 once CASSQVGTSGGANEQFF TGTGCCAGCAGCCAAGTCGGGACTAGCGGGGGGGCTAATGAGCAGTTCTTC
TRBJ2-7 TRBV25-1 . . CASIGRDSYEQYF TGTGCCAGCATCGGACGGGACTCCTACGAGCAGTACTTC
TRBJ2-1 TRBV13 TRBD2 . CASSLRSGLAYNEQFF TGTGCCAGCAGCTTAAGGTCGGGACTAGCGTACAATGAGCAGTTCTTC
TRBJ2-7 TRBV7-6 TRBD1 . CASSFGDSTYEQYF TGTGCCAGCAGCTTTGGGGACAGCACCTACGAGCAGTACTTC
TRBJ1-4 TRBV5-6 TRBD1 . CASSLGQGGEKLFF TGTGCCAGCAGCTTAGGACAGGGTGGTGAAAAACTGTTTTTT
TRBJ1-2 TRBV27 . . CASSLGPGGDGYTF TGTGCCAGCAGCCTCGGCCCGGGGGGGGATGGCTACACCTTC
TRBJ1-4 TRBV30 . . CAWRDGANEKLFF TGTGCCTGGAGGGACGGGGCTAATGAAAAACTGTTTTTT
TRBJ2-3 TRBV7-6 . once CASSLFAASTDTQYF TGTGCCAGCAGCTTATTCGCGGCTAGCACAGATACGCAGTATTTT
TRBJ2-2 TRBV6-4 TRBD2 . CASSDSSGGDTGELFF TGTGCCAGCAGTGACTCCAGCGGGGGGGACACCGGGGAGCTGTTTTTT
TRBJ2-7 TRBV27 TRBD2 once CASRVGGNYEQYF TGTGCCAGCAGGGTGGGGGGGAACTACGAGCAGTACTTC
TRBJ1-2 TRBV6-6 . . CASSYPTDSYTF TGTGCCAGCAGTTACCCTACGGACAGCTACACCTTC
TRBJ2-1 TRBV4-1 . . CASSLKPGHNEQFF TGCGCCAGCAGCCTAAAACCGGGACACAATGAGCAGTTCTTC
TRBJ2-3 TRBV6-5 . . CASSYGQGSTDTQYF TGTGCCAGCAGTTACGGGCAGGGGAGCACAGATACGCAGTATTTT
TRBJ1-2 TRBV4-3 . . CASSQDRSGYGYTF TGCGCCAGCAGCCAAGATCGGTCTGGCTATGGCTACACCTTC
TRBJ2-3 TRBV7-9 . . CASSLTEGSGDTQYF TGTGCCAGCAGCTTAACGGAGGGAAGCGGAGATACGCAGTATTTT
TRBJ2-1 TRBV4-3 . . CASSQGGGLFF TGCGCCAGCAGCCAAGGGGGGGGCCTGTTCTTC
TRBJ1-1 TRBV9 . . CASSVRMNTEAFF TGTGCCAGCAGCGTGCGTATGAACACTGAAGCTTTCTTT